The present T cell receptor beta chain was sequenced within a study of OX40 agonist ivuxolimab in advanced cancers. Describing the broader study: Ivuxolimab was an agonistic, fully human IgG2 monoclonal antibody directed against OX40 (CD134), a costimulatory receptor. Intravenous ivuxolimab was administered to patients every 2 weeks at six dose levels: 0.01, 0.1, 0.3, 1.5, 3 and 10 mg/kg. Among the roughly 52 dose-escalation patients, around 20 had hepatocellular carcinoma, some 15 melanoma, 9 renal cell carcinoma and 9 head and neck cancer. A male proportion of roughly 80% and a mean age of 60 years, ranging from about 23 to 79, were recorded for the dose-escalation cohort. Patients were allowed to have had prior anti-PD-1, anti-PD-L1 or anti-CTLA-4 therapy, and 40% of the dose-escalation patients had previously received checkpoint inhibitors. Partial responses occurred in three dose-escalation patients, of whom one had hepatocellular carcinoma and two had cutaneous melanoma. Peripheral TCRbeta sequencing aimed to test whether ivuxolimab altered TCR sequence diversity and caused clonal T-cell expansion. The paper reports the monotherapy dose-escalation portion (N of about 50 patients) of the phase I ivuxolimab trial.

On the study overall, not on this receptor specifically: On average, CD8+ T cells showed more expanded clones than CD4+ T cells after ivuxolimab. In the 0.1-3.0 mg/kg groups, partial responders had among the lowest normalized peripheral clonal expansion, particularly in CD8+ T cells. At doses of 0.1 to 3.0 mg/kg, clonal expansion of both CD4+ and CD8+ T cells in blood was seen between baseline and week 6. Low levels of normalized T-cell clonal expansion were also shown by some nonresponding patients. The antigen specificity of the peripheral T cells that underwent clonal expansion was not determined.

Patients with autoimmune disease history or receiving systemic immunosuppression were excluded from the trial. Peripheral blood for TCR sequencing was collected from all dose cohorts at baseline, on cycle 4 day 1, and on cycle 7 day 1. The samples were drawn from a first-in-human, open-label, multicenter phase I dose-escalation trial of ivuxolimab. Adults with locally advanced or metastatic melanoma, renal cell, hepatocellular, or head and neck squamous cell carcinoma were enrolled in the trial. Before TCR sequencing, CD4+ T cells and CD8+ T cells were sorted from peripheral blood as separate populations. The germline V gene encodes CDR1 SGHDT and CDR2 YYEEEE. Taken from cysteine to phenylalanine, the CDR3 has 16 residues. Only the CDR3 region is kept as DNA, spanning 48 bases read in frame from base 1. V is pruned by 4 bases and J by 9 bases, leaving 10 bases of the junction without a gene match.

Genomic DNA was isolated from the sorted cells so that the TCRbeta CDR3 region could be sequenced. TCRbeta CDR3 regions were sequenced using the immunoSEQ Assay. The table was pulled from immuneACCESS by TCRdb, which kept in-frame rearrangements only. Such tables lose some clones; where checked, under half of the loss comes from unresolved V genes, and the rest has no known cause. The sample contains roughly 40,000 clones, about 81% of them found a single time. The leading ten clones occupy about 2.5% of the sample. Of note for this clone: The antigen it binds to is not known. The sample holds no much larger clone one base away, and base qualities are not on file.

The rearranged segments are TRBV5-6 and TRBJ2-1, with 13 bases in between that match TRBD2. The source is an adult with an advanced solid tumor such as melanoma, head and neck, liver or kidney cancer. The source was CD4+ or CD8+ T cells sorted from blood, collected in a trial of the OX40 agonist ivuxolimab. Here the CDR3 is given as CASSPLGLAGEVEQFF. The nucleotide sequence is TGTGCCAGCAGCCCCCTTGGACTAGCGGGAGAGGTTGAGCAGTTCTTC. Joined to the reference TRBV5-6 and TRBJ2-1 proteins, this CDR3 gives the full variable domain: DAGVTQSPTHLIKTRGQQVTLRCSPKSGHDTVSWYQQALGQGPQFIFQYYEEEERQRGNFPDRFSGHQFPNYSSELNVNALLLGDSALYLCASSPLGLAGEVEQFFGPGTRLTVL.